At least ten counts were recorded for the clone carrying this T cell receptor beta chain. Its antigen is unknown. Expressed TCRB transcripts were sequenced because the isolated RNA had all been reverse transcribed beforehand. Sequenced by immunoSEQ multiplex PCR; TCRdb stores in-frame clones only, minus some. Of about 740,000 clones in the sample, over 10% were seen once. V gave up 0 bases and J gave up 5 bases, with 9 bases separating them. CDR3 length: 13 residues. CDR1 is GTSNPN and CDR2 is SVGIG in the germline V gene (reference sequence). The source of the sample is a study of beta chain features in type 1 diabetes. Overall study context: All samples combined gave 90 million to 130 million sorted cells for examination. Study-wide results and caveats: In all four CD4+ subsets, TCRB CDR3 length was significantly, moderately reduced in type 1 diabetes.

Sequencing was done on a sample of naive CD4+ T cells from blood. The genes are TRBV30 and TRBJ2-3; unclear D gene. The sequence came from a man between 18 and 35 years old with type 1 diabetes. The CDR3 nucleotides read TGTGCCTGGAGTGTACTGGCAAGAGATACGCAGTATTTT. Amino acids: CAWSVLARDTQYF.